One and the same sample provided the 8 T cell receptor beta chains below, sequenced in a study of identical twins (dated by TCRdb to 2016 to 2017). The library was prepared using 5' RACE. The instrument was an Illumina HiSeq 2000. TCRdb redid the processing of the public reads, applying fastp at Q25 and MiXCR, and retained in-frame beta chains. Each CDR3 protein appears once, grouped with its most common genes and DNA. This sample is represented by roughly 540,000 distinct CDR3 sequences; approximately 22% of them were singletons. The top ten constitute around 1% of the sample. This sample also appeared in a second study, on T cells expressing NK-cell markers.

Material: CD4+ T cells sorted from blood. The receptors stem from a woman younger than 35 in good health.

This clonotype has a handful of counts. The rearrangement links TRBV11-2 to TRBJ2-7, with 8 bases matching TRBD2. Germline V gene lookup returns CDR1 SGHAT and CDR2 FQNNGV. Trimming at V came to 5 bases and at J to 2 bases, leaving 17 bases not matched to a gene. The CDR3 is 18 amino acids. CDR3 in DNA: TGTGCCAGCAGCCCGTTTGGTATCGCTGGGCGGGGGGCCTACGAGCAGTACTTC. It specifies CASSPFGIAGRGAYEQYF.

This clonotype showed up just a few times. CDR3 bases: TGTGCCAGCAGACCCGCGACAGGGAGGTCGGGTGAGCAGTTCTTC. It specifies CASRPATGRSGEQFF. The chain is built from TRBV12-3 or TRBV12-4 and TRBJ2-1; maybe TRBD1 (7 bases). The V end was cut by 6 bases, the J end by 9 bases, with 21 bases between. This CDR3 region has 15 residues.

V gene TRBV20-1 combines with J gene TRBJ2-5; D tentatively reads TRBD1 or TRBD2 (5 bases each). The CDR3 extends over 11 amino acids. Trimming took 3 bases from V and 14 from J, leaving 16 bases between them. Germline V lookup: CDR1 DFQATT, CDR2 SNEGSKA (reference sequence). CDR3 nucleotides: TGCAGTGCTAGTCCCCCGGGGCTCTTCTACTTC. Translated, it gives CSASPPGLFYF.

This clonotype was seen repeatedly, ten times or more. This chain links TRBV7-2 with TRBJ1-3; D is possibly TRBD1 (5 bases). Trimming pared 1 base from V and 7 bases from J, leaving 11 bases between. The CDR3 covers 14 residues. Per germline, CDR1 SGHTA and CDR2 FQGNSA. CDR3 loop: CASSLVGGANTIYF. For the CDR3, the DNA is TGTGCCAGCAGCTTAGTGGGTGGGGCGAACACCATATATTTT.

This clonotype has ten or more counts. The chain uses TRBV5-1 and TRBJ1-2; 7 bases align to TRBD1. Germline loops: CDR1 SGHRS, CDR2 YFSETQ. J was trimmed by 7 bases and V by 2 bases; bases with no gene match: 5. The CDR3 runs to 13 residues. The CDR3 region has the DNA TGCGCCAGCAGCTTCCGACAGGGTGGTGGCTACACCTTC. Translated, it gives CASSFRQGGGYTF.

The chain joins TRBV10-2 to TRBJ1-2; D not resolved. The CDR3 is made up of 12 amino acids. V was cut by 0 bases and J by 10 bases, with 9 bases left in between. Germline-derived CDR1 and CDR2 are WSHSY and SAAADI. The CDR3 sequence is CASSESSWHYTF. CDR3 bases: TGCGCCAGCAGTGAGTCTTCGTGGCACTACACCTTC.

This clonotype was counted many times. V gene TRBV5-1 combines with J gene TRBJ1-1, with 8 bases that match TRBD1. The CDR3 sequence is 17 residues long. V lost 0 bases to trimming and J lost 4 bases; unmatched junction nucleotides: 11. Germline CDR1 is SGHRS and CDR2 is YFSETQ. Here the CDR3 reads CASSLAQGAGQGTEAFF. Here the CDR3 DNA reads TGCGCCAGCAGCTTGGCGCAGGGGGCGGGCCAGGGCACTGAAGCTTTCTTT.

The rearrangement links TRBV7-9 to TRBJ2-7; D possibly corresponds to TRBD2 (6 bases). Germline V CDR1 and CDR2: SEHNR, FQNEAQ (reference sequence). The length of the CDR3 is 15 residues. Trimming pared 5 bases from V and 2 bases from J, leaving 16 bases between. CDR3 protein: CASSASAGIPYEQYF. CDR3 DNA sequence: TGTGCCAGCAGCGCCTCGGCGGGAATTCCCTACGAGCAGTACTTC.